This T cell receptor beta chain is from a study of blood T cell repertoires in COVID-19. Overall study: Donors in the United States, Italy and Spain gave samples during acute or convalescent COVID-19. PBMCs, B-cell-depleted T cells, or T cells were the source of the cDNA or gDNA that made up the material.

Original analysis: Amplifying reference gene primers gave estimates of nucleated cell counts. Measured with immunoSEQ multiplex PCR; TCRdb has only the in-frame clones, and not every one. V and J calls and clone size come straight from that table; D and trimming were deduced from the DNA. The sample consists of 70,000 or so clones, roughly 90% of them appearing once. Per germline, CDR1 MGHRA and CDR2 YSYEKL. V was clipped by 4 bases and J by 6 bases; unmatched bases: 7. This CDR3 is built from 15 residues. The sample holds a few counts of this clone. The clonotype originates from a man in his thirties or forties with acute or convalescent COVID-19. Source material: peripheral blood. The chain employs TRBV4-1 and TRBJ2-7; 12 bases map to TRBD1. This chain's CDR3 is CASSRTGTGGGEQYF. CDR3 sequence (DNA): TGCGCCAGCAGCCGAACCGGGACAGGGGGCGGCGAGCAGTACTTC.